These T cell receptor beta chains were read from a single sample in a study of T cells in tuberculosis. Repertoires were generated with immunoSEQ multiplex PCR, while TCRdb's copy carries only in-frame clones and drops some. The data show under 40,000 clones, roughly 94% seen once. Sequencing used PBMCs, obtained at tuberculosis diagnosis. These receptor sequences come from an adult with tuberculosis. Both conserved end residues are part of each CDR3. The D gene is left open where the match is weak. Part of the rows lack a size; the others show once, few, many or a class for expanded clones.

size,J,V,D,CDR3,DNA
-,TRBJ1-1,TRBV7-9,-,CASSLSDMNTEAFF,TGTGCCAGCAGCCTGAGCGATATGAACACTGAAGCTTTCTTT
-,TRBJ1-6,TRBV30,TRBD1,CAWSVSTGGNSPLHF,TGTGCCTGGAGTGTCTCGACAGGGGGTAATTCACCCCTCCACTTT
-,TRBJ1-5,TRBV15,TRBD1,CATSRGSGQTRGQPQHF,TGTGCCACCAGCAGGGGATCGGGACAGACAAGGGGGCAGCCCCAGCATTTT
-,TRBJ2-3,TRBV9,-,CASSVTRGADTQYF,TGTGCCAGCAGCGTAACTCGCGGGGCAGATACGCAGTATTTT
-,TRBJ2-1,TRBV10-1,-,CASSSQITNQNEQFF,TGCGCCAGCAGCTCCCAGATAACTAATCAGAATGAGCAGTTCTTC
few,TRBJ1-2,TRBV19,-,CASSPSGGANYGYTF,TGTGCCAGTAGTCCCTCGGGGGGGGCTAACTATGGCTACACCTTC
-,TRBJ1-3,TRBV18,-,CASSPASGNTIYF,TGTGCCAGCTCACCGGCCTCTGGAAACACCATATATTTT
-,TRBJ1-4,TRBV5-1,-,CASSLAGTFYEKLFF,TGCGCCAGCAGCTTAGCCGGGACTTTCTATGAAAAACTGTTTTTT
medium-sized,TRBJ2-2,TRBV29-1,TRBD1,CSVAGIWTGGTGELFF,TGCAGCGTTGCAGGGATTTGGACAGGGGGGACCGGGGAGCTGTTTTTT
-,TRBJ1-5,TRBV6-5,-,CAITGWRGDNQPQHF,TGTGCCATAACAGGGTGGAGAGGAGACAATCAGCCCCAGCATTTT
-,TRBJ1-6,TRBV19,TRBD1,CASSIPHGQGWVRSPLHF,TGTGCCAGTAGTATACCCCACGGACAGGGGTGGGTACGGTCACCCCTCCACTTT
-,TRBJ2-1,TRBV5-6,-,CASSLDNPSDILDEQFF,TGTGCCAGCAGCTTGGATAACCCGTCCGACATATTGGATGAGCAGTTCTTC
-,TRBJ1-3,TRBV9,TRBD1,CASSVAPSRQGAVIYF,TGTGCCAGCAGCGTAGCGCCATCGAGACAGGGAGCTGTCATATATTTT
-,TRBJ1-5,TRBV7-2,-,CASSLGAGGGGGNQPQHF,TGTGCCAGCAGCTTAGGCGCCGGTGGGGGAGGAGGCAATCAGCCCCAGCATTTT
-,TRBJ1-2,TRBV15,-,CATSRDTGGHYYGYTF,TGTGCCACCAGCAGAGATACGGGCGGACACTACTATGGCTACACCTTC
-,TRBJ1-2,TRBV29-1,TRBD1,CSVDVSGGGYTF,TGCAGCGTTGATGTTTCAGGGGGTGGCTACACCTTC
-,TRBJ1-2,TRBV5-1,-,CASSFQLAGYYGYTF,TGCGCCAGCAGCTTTCAACTTGCAGGATACTATGGCTACACCTTC
-,TRBJ1-2,TRBV5-1,-,CASSLDREPANYGYTF,TGCGCCAGCAGCTTGGACCGGGAGCCGGCTAACTATGGCTACACCTTC
-,TRBJ1-1,TRBV10-3,-,CAISGSGKGQPNTEAFF,TGTGCCATCAGTGGATCCGGTAAAGGACAGCCTAACACTGAAGCTTTCTTT
-,TRBJ1-2,TRBV4-3,TRBD1,CASSQMDREGGYTF,TGCGCCAGCAGCCAGATGGACAGGGAAGGTGGCTACACCTTC
-,TRBJ1-3,TRBV5-1,-,CASSFEGNTIYF,TGCGCCAGCAGCTTCGAGGGAAACACCATATATTTT
-,TRBJ2-1,TRBV10-3,-,CAIRGTGFGNEQFF,TGTGCCATCAGAGGGACTGGCTTCGGCAATGAGCAGTTCTTC
-,TRBJ2-3,TRBV11-2,TRBD2,CASSLVGPGGDTQYF,TGTGCCAGCAGCTTGGTAGGGCCGGGAGGAGATACGCAGTATTTT
-,TRBJ1-2,TRBV21-1,-,CASSKPHRGGRYGYTF,TGTGCCAGCAGCAAACCCCACAGGGGGGGCCGGTATGGCTACACCTTC
-,TRBJ2-7,TRBV7-2,-,CASSLSWSSYEQYF,TGTGCCAGCAGCTTATCTTGGAGCTCCTACGAGCAGTACTTC
once,TRBJ2-1,TRBV11-3,-,CASSTNSFNEQFF,TGTGCCAGCAGCACGAACTCCTTCAATGAGCAGTTCTTC
-,TRBJ2-7,TRBV5-4,TRBD2,CASRPGGTYEQYF,TGTGCCAGCCGACCGGGAGGGACCTACGAGCAGTACTTC
once,TRBJ2-1,TRBV19,TRBD2,CASTARSGGDNEQFF,TGTGCCAGTACCGCAAGGAGCGGGGGGGACAATGAGCAGTTCTTC
-,TRBJ1-1,TRBV20-1,-,CSAAGHTEAFF,TGCAGTGCTGCTGGGCACACTGAAGCTTTCTTT
-,TRBJ1-2,TRBV21-1,-,CAGGQYGYTF,TGTGCCGGAGGACAGTATGGCTACACCTTC
-,TRBJ1-6,TRBV5-1,-,CASSGGRGGPLHF,TGCGCCAGCAGCGGCGGCCGGGGTGGTCCCCTCCACTTT
-,TRBJ2-3,TRBV6-1,-,CASSTRGLAPQYF,TGTGCCAGCAGTACCCGTGGCTTGGCACCTCAGTATTTT
-,TRBJ1-2,TRBV29-1,-,CSVGLGSGYTF,TGCAGCGTTGGCCTAGGTAGTGGCTACACCTTC
-,TRBJ1-5,TRBV4-1,TRBD1,CASSQDILGTGGSQPQHF,TGCGCCAGCAGCCAAGATATTTTGGGGACAGGGGGATCTCAGCCCCAGCATTTT
-,TRBJ2-1,TRBV19,-,CASSPRGGSYNEQFF,TGTGCCAGTAGTCCCCGTGGAGGTTCCTACAATGAGCAGTTCTTC
-,TRBJ1-2,TRBV2,TRBD1,CASSELGQGARGYTF,TGTGCCAGCAGTGAATTGGGACAGGGGGCGCGTGGCTACACCTTC
-,TRBJ2-4,TRBV6-5,-,CASSPHGGLGDIQYF,TGTGCCAGCAGTCCCCACGGGGGGCTCGGGGACATTCAGTACTTC
-,TRBJ2-5,TRBV7-2,-,CASSQTRETQYF,TGTGCCAGCAGCCAGACTCGAGAGACCCAGTACTTC
once,TRBJ1-2,TRBV4-1,TRBD1,CASSQDASGTGFYGYTF,TGCGCCAGCAGCCAAGATGCATCCGGGACAGGCTTCTATGGCTACACCTTC
-,TRBJ1-1,TRBV5-1,-,CASSLPGTEAFF,TGCGCCAGCAGCTTGCCGGGAACTGAAGCTTTCTTT
-,TRBJ2-7,TRBV2,TRBD2,CASSDLAGKSSYEQYF,TGTGCCAGCAGTGATCTAGCGGGGAAGAGCTCCTACGAGCAGTACTTC
-,TRBJ2-7,TRBV7-2,TRBD1,CASSLGGGQGPKFYEQYF,TGTGCCAGCAGCTTAGGAGGGGGACAGGGGCCGAAGTTCTACGAGCAGTACTTC
-,TRBJ1-1,TRBV2,TRBD1,CASVPWGTENEAFF,TGTGCCAGCGTCCCATGGGGGACAGAGAATGAAGCTTTCTTT
-,TRBJ2-7,TRBV7-6,-,CASGAQGGNYEQYF,TGTGCCAGCGGGGCCCAGGGAGGTAACTACGAGCAGTACTTC
-,TRBJ1-1,TRBV14,-,CASSLLKTENTEAFF,TGTGCCAGCAGCCTACTCAAAACAGAGAACACTGAAGCTTTCTTT
-,TRBJ1-3,TRBV19,-,CASSITPPRAGNTIYF,TGTGCCAGTAGTATAACCCCCCCCCGGGCTGGAAACACCATATATTTT
-,TRBJ2-5,TRBV9,-,CASSVATAGFQETQYF,TGTGCCAGCAGCGTAGCTACGGCGGGGTTCCAAGAGACCCAGTACTTC
-,TRBJ1-2,TRBV7-7,TRBD1,CASSSAGQGNYGYTF,TGTGCCAGCAGCTCTGCGGGACAGGGAAACTATGGCTACACCTTC
once,TRBJ1-1,TRBV18,-,CASSPLEGGGDTEAFF,TGTGCCAGCTCACCCCTCGAGGGCGGGGGGGACACTGAAGCTTTCTTT
-,TRBJ1-5,TRBV30,-,CAWRGGNNQPQHF,TGTGCCTGGAGAGGAGGAAACAATCAGCCCCAGCATTTT
-,TRBJ1-1,TRBV6-1,-,CASSAGNTEAFF,TGTGCCAGCAGTGCGGGGAACACTGAAGCTTTCTTT
-,TRBJ2-1,TRBV10-3,TRBD2,CAIRATSGGWNEQFF,TGTGCCATCAGAGCGACTAGCGGGGGTTGGAATGAGCAGTTCTTC
-,TRBJ1-1,TRBV6-6,TRBD1,CASSPGDRNTEAFF,TGTGCCAGCAGTCCTGGGGACAGGAACACTGAAGCTTTCTTT
-,TRBJ1-5,TRBV2,-,CASSFRGNSNQPQHF,TGTGCCAGCAGTTTCAGGGGTAATAGCAATCAGCCCCAGCATTTT
-,TRBJ1-5,TRBV5-8,TRBD1,CASSPGQGPRQPQHF,TGTGCCAGCAGCCCGGGACAGGGGCCCCGTCAGCCCCAGCATTTT
-,TRBJ1-5,TRBV6-4,-,CASSPDRNQPQHF,TGTGCCAGCAGTCCCGACAGGAATCAGCCCCAGCATTTT
-,TRBJ2-3,TRBV7-3,-,CASSEDRFTDTQYF,TGTGCCAGCAGCGAGGACAGATTCACAGATACGCAGTATTTT
once,TRBJ2-3,TRBV14,-,CASSQGGVWNTQYF,TGTGCCAGCAGCCAAGGGGGGGTATGGAATACGCAGTATTTT
-,TRBJ1-2,TRBV10-3,TRBD1,CAISEVLGQSNYGYTF,TGTGCCATCAGTGAGGTCCTGGGACAGTCTAACTATGGCTACACCTTC
once,TRBJ2-1,TRBV5-1,-,CASSFKDTYNEQFF,TGCGCCAGCAGCTTTAAAGACACTTACAATGAGCAGTTCTTC